This TCR beta chain was observed in a study of spatial heterogeneity in lung cancer. The library protocol tagged each TCR cDNA with a unique molecular identifier. TCRdb called the 5' RACE reads again in MiXCR, with one record for every CDR3 protein. The sample consists of over 10,000 distinct CDR3 sequences, 13% to 15% of them appearing once. Time point described: sample taken at primary tumor resection. Whole RNA was taken from tumor, nontumor lung or frozen PBMC; it was then sequenced unsorted. A total of around 72 untreated early-stage non-small cell lung cancer patients served as donors. The source was PBMCs, collected at surgery. This clonotype originated in a male donor with early-stage non-small cell lung cancer.

The CDR3 sequence: CASSYRIGEKLFF. DNA of the CDR3: TGTGCCAGCAGCTACAGGATAGGGGAAAAACTGTTTTTT. The chain uses TRBV11-2 and TRBJ1-4, with D maybe TRBD1 (5 bases). Germline V gives CDR1 SGHAT, CDR2 FQNNGV. This CDR3 is built from 13 residues. V was clipped by 4 bases and J by 8 bases, with 11 bases between them.